Sequencing of this T cell receptor beta chain was carried out in a study of CD8+CD57+ T cells in acquired aplastic anemia. At the level of the study: Sorted CD4+ plus CD8+ cells gave DNA averaging about 3.2 ug.

Patients selected for sequencing had displayed CD8+CD57+ cell expansion by flow cytometry. Patients were therapy-naive when their blood was sampled. Remarks on this clonotype: At one of its ends the junction is not consistent with the germline gene, which may arise from a read error.

Germline assignment: CDR1 SSHAT and CDR2 FNYEAQ (reference sequence). The CDR3 is 15 residues long. TCR beta VDJ and CDR3 were profiled, and genomic DNA was the template. A single record per CDR3 protein comes from TCRdb applying MiXCR to the reads. The sample lists hundreds of thousands of distinct CDR3 sequences; roughly a third were seen once. The chain is built from TRBV7-7 and TRBJ2-5; 7 positions match TRBD1. Material: sorted CD4+, CD8+, or CD8+CD57+ T cells (not recorded which) from PBMCs. This receptor was taken from a human donor with aplastic anemia. CDR3 DNA: TGTGCTAGCAGTATAGACAAGGGGGCCAAGGAGACCCAGTACTTC. Protein product: CASSIDKGAKETQYF.